The 32 T cell receptor beta chains given below trace back to one sample, sequenced in a study of blood T cell repertoires in COVID-19. Generated by immunoSEQ multiplex PCR, the TCRdb table keeps only in-frame clones and is missing some. Of tens of thousands of clones listed, almost 90% are singletons. Sequenced sample: peripheral blood. These receptors all come from a human donor in a cohort sampled during active COVID-19.

The chain links TRBV3-1 (or the pseudogene TRBV3-2) to TRBJ1-1; a weak D match, TRBD1 (5 bases). Germline lookup yields CDR1 LGHDT and CDR2 YNNKEL (reference sequence). CDR3 length: 13 residues. Trimming left V 1 base short and J 4 bases short, with 7 bases between. The CDR3 loop reads CASSQVRGTEAFF. CDR3 sequence (DNA): TGTGCCAGCAGCCAAGTAAGGGGCACTGAAGCTTTCTTT.

This rearrangement joins TRBV5-4 to TRBJ1-4, with D hard to call. Germline loops: CDR1 SGHNT, CDR2 YYREEE (reference sequence). Trimming removed 1 base from V and 3 bases from J, with 7 bases in between. The CDR3 has 14 amino acids. The CDR3 spells CASSLQAANEKLFF. The CDR3 DNA reads as TGTGCCAGCAGCTTGCAGGCAGCTAATGAAAAACTGTTTTTT. The complete variable domain, with remaining parts taken from reference TRBV5-4 and TRBJ1-4, reads ETGVTQSPTHLIKTRGQQVTLRCSSQSGHNTVSWYQQALGQGPQFIFQYYREEENGRGNFPPRFSGLQFPNYSSELNVNALELDDSALYLCASSLQAANEKLFFGSGTQLSVL.

V and J are TRBV27 and TRBJ1-1; 7 nucleotides line up with TRBD1. This CDR3 has 15 amino acids. J gave up 0 bases and V 6 bases, and 7 bases lay outside the gene matches. From germline, CDR1 is MNHEY and CDR2 SMNVEV (reference sequence). CDR3 region: CASSRQGPMNTEAFF. CDR3 bases: TGTGCCAGCAGCCGACAGGGCCCCATGAACACTGAAGCTTTCTTT.

The chain links TRBV19 to TRBJ1-4; the match to TRBD1 covers 11 bases. CDR1 and CDR2 from the germline V gene are LNHDA and SQIVND (reference sequence). J gave up 4 bases and V 8 bases, and 12 bases lay outside the gene matches. This CDR3 contains 17 residues. The CDR3 region is CASGSRTGGPFNEKLFF. DNA of the CDR3: TGTGCCAGTGGAAGCCGGACAGGGGGCCCTTTTAATGAAAAACTGTTTTTT.

This rearrangement joins TRBV2 to TRBJ2-2, with TRBD1 identical over 10 bases. Trimming at V came to 9 bases and at J to 2 bases, leaving 12 bases not matched to a gene. CDR1 is SNHLY and CDR2 is FYNNEI in the germline V gene. CDR3 size: 17 residues. CDR3 amino acids: CASSGTGVMINTGELFF. In DNA, the CDR3 is TGTGCCAGTTCTGGGACAGGGGTTATGATCAACACCGGGGAGCTGTTTTTT.

This chain links TRBV10-1 with TRBJ1-5; TRBD1 matches 9 bases. The V and J ends lost 6 bases and 9 bases, in that order; junction bases with no gene match: 12. The CDR3 is 15 amino acids. Germline CDR1 WNHNN, CDR2 SYGVQD (reference sequence). CDR3 sequence: CASRGDRVGVWPQHF. CDR3 nucleotides: TGCGCCAGCAGAGGGGACAGGGTGGGGGTCTGGCCCCAGCATTTT.

The CDR3, as DNA: TGTGCCAGCAGCCTCCGCGGGGGGGCCGTACTAGCAGACACAGATACGCAGTATTTT. This gives the protein CASSLRGGAVLADTDTQYF. The V gene is TRBV11-2, the J gene TRBJ2-3, with 9 nucleotides matching TRBD2. The CDR3 runs to 19 residues. Trimming at V came to 5 bases and at J to 2 bases, leaving 17 bases not matched to a gene. Germline assignment: CDR1 SGHAT and CDR2 FQNNGV.

The rearrangement links TRBV28 to TRBJ1-2; TRBD1 matches at 9 bases. Germline V gene data show CDR1 as MDHEN and CDR2 as SYDVKM. CDR3 size: 13 residues. V shed 6 bases and J 4 bases; nucleotides not matched to a gene: 3. CDR3 coding DNA: TGTGCCAGCAGCTGGGACAGGGCCTATGGCTACACCTTC. Translated, it gives CASSWDRAYGYTF.

The V call is TRBV2, the J call TRBJ2-5; 8 bases are a match to TRBD2. Germline V gene lookup returns CDR1 SNHLY and CDR2 FYNNEI. The CDR3 sequence is 15 residues long. Trimming removed 4 bases from V and 9 bases from J; junction bases left unmatched: 13. The CDR3 spells CASSVRETPGGAQYF. CDR3 in DNA: TGTGCCAGCAGTGTGCGCGAGACGCCGGGGGGGGCCCAGTACTTC.

V gene TRBV4-2 combines with J gene TRBJ2-1, with D possibly matching TRBD2 (5 bases). The CDR3 length is 12 residues. V was shortened by 3 bases and J by 10 bases, with 10 bases between the two germline ends. CDR1 is LGHNA, CDR2 YNFKEQ, per germline. The CDR3 nucleotides are TGTGCCAGCAGCCACCTAGCCGGCGAGCAGTTCTTC. This gives the protein CASSHLAGEQFF.

This rearrangement joins TRBV7-2 to TRBJ2-3, with D tentatively TRBD1 (6 bases). The V and J ends lost 3 bases and 1 base respectively, with 11 bases between them. CDR1 and CDR2 (germline): SGHTA, FQGNSA. CDR3 size: 15 residues. CDR3 DNA sequence: TGTGCCAGCAGCTTTCACAGGGTTGGCACAGATACGCAGTATTTT. Translation gives CASSFHRVGTDTQYF.

The chain uses TRBV6-5 and TRBJ2-1; 7 bases align to TRBD2. Looked up from germline, CDR1 is MNHEY and CDR2 is SVGAGI. After removal of 6 bases from V and 9 bases from J, the junction contained 5 bases not matched to a gene. There are 12 residues in the CDR3. DNA of the CDR3: TGTGCCAGCAGGGGGGGACTACCTGAGCAGTTCTTC. Protein: CASRGGLPEQFF.

This clone was recorded only once. The CDR3 loop reads CASSSRGGFTDTQYF. In nucleotides, the CDR3 is TGTGCCAGCAGCTCGCGGGGGGGTTTCACAGATACGCAGTATTTT. The chain recombines TRBV5-6 with TRBJ2-3; TRBD2 matches 9 bases. Germline lookup yields CDR1 SGHDT and CDR2 YYEEEE. The CDR3 spans 15 residues. V was clipped by 3 bases and J by 2 bases; unmatched bases: 4. Based on the CDR3 plus reference TRBV5-6 and TRBJ2-3, the full variable domain is DAGVTQSPTHLIKTRGQQVTLRCSPKSGHDTVSWYQQALGQGPQFIFQYYEEEERQRGNFPDRFSGHQFPNYSSELNVNALLLGDSALYLCASSSRGGFTDTQYFGPGTRLTVL.

A few counts support this clone. The chain is built from TRBV7-9 and TRBJ2-7, with TRBD1 identical over 12 bases. CDR3 length: 14 residues. With 7 bases clipped from V and 11 bases from J, the junction kept 12 bases outside the gene matches. Germline V lookup: CDR1 SEHNR, CDR2 FQNEAQ (reference sequence). The CDR3 sequence is CASTYGGDRGQEYF. In DNA, the CDR3 is TGTGCCAGCACCTATGGCGGGGACAGGGGGCAGGAGTACTTC.

CDR3 sequence: CASSQRLGYTF. CDR3 nucleotides: TGTGCCAGCAGCCAGCGGTTAGGCTACACCTTC. This chain uses TRBV3-1 (or the pseudogene TRBV3-2) with TRBJ1-2; D gene uncertain. The CDR3 is made up of 11 amino acids. V lost 3 bases, J lost 8 bases, and 7 bases lay in between. Germline V gene sequence: CDR1 LGHDT, CDR2 YNNKEL (reference sequence).

The chain is built from TRBV5-1 and TRBJ2-2, with 11 positions matching TRBD1. Per the germline V gene, CDR1 is SGHRS and CDR2 is YFSETQ. J was trimmed by 6 bases and V by 4 bases; bases with no gene match: 5. This CDR3 contains 15 residues. In nucleotides, the CDR3 is TGCGCCAGCAGCCACTGGGACAGGGGGTCCGGGGAGCTGTTTTTT. Protein sequence: CASSHWDRGSGELFF.

The rearrangement uses TRBV9 and TRBJ2-7, with 8 bases lining up with TRBD1. The length of the CDR3 is 15 residues. Trimming cost V 0 bases and J 5 bases; bases outside gene matches: 7. From germline, CDR1 is SGDLS and CDR2 YYNGEE. CDR3: CASSVGPGTGNEQYF. The CDR3 DNA reads TGTGCCAGCAGCGTAGGCCCCGGGACAGGCAACGAGCAGTACTTC.

The chain has TRBV7-8 and TRBJ1-1, with TRBD1 as a possible D gene (6 bases). The CDR3 loop spans 12 amino acids. CDR1 is SGHVS and CDR2 is FQNEAQ in the germline V gene. The CDR3 DNA reads as TGTGCTAGCGTGGCAGGGGCCACTGAAGCTTTCTTT. Its protein is CASVAGATEAFF.

The V call is TRBV5-5, the J call TRBJ1-6, with D possibly TRBD1 on 5 matching bases. The V and J ends lost 2 bases and 9 bases respectively, with 12 bases between them. CDR3 size: 14 residues. Germline CDR1 reads SGHKS; CDR2 reads YYEKEE (reference sequence). In DNA form, the CDR3 reads TGTGCCAGCAGCTTCAGGGTAGTCGGTTCACCCCTCCACTTT. Residues: CASSFRVVGSPLHF.

This chain connects TRBV28 to TRBJ1-6, with D tentatively TRBD1 (6 bases). V was shortened by 4 bases and J by 7 bases, with 14 bases between the two germline ends. The CDR3 sequence is 15 residues long. CDR1 is MDHEN and CDR2 is SYDVKM in the germline V gene. CDR3 coding DNA: TGTGCCAGCAGTTCGGTGGGGCAGGGGAATTCACCCCTCCACTTT. It translates to CASSSVGQGNSPLHF.

The rearrangement uses TRBV9 and TRBJ1-1; TRBD1 might be the D (6 bases). The CDR3 is 15 amino acids. V shed 3 bases and J shed 1 base, with 13 bases lying between them. Germline CDR1 and CDR2: SGDLS and YYNGEE. CDR3 in amino acids: CASSAGGRTNTEAFF. The CDR3 coding sequence is TGTGCCAGCAGCGCCGGGGGGCGGACGAACACTGAAGCTTTCTTT.

The chain links TRBV9 to TRBJ2-3; D ambiguous. This CDR3 comprises 12 residues. Germline CDR1 SGDLS, CDR2 YYNGEE. Deletions cut 3 bases from V and 3 bases from J, with 5 bases between. The CDR3 loop reads CASSARTDTQYF. CDR3 in DNA: TGTGCCAGCAGCGCCAGGACAGATACGCAGTATTTT.

The chain is built from TRBV1 and TRBJ2-3; TRBD1 is the table's D call and was not checked against the DNA. TRBV1 is noted as a pseudogene. The CDR3 is 17 amino acids. The CDR3 reads CTSSQVVTGLMTDTQYF. In DNA form, the CDR3 reads TGCACCAGCAGCCAAGTCGTAACAGGGCTTATGACAGATACGCAGTATTTT.

The V and J genes are TRBV2 and TRBJ2-1; TRBD2 agrees at 9 bases. The CDR3 has 13 amino acids. V lost 7 bases, J lost 8 bases, and 6 bases stayed unmatched. Germline assignment: CDR1 SNHLY and CDR2 FYNNEI. CDR3 loop: CASNSGSHDEQFF. In nucleotides, the CDR3 is TGTGCCAGCAATAGCGGGAGTCATGATGAGCAGTTCTTC.

The rearrangement links TRBV14 to TRBJ2-7, with TRBD2 matching over 7 bases. The CDR3 is 17 amino acids. Germline V gives CDR1 SGHDN, CDR2 FVKESK. The V segment lost 1 base and the J segment 2 bases; nucleotides outside the gene matches: 11. The DNA for the CDR3 is TGTGCCAGCAGCCAAGGAGGGTTTAGCGGGTTTACCTACGAGCAGTACTTC. It encodes CASSQGGFSGFTYEQYF.

The chain joins TRBV19 to TRBJ2-6; 7 bases map to TRBD1. This CDR3 region has 18 residues. Losses at the gene ends were 3 bases for V and 4 bases for J; bases not matched to a gene: 12. Germline CDR1 reads LNHDA; CDR2 reads SQIVND (reference sequence). The CDR3 here is CASSIDRAGSSGANVLTF. As DNA, the CDR3 is TGTGCCAGTAGTATCGACAGGGCGGGCTCTTCCGGGGCCAACGTCCTGACTTTC.

The chain joins TRBV2 to TRBJ2-5; 10 bases line up with TRBD1. The trim removed 6 bases at V and 4 bases at J, leaving 8 bases unmatched. The CDR3 totals 15 residues. CDR1 is SNHLY, CDR2 FYNNEI, per germline. Written as DNA, the CDR3 is TGTGCCAGCAGGCGGACAGGGGGTCCATTAGAGACCCAGTACTTC. It translates to CASRRTGGPLETQYF.

J is TRBJ2-7 and V is TRBV7-8; D is uncertain. CDR1 SGHVS and CDR2 FQNEAQ come from the germline V gene. This CDR3 spans 12 amino acids. The V gene lost 5 bases and the J gene lost 0 bases, with 5 bases spanning the gap. The CDR3 bases are TGTGCCAGCAGCCCTAGCTCCTACGAGCAGTACTTC. It codes for CASSPSSYEQYF.

V gene TRBV11-2 combines with J gene TRBJ2-7; the match to TRBD2 covers 7 bases. The germline V gene encodes CDR1 SGHAT and CDR2 FQNNGV. The V and J ends lost 6 bases and 2 bases, in that order; junction bases with no gene match: 10. This CDR3 region has 15 residues. The CDR3 DNA reads TGTGCCAGCAGACCGAGCGGGGCACAAACCTACGAGCAGTACTTC. This gives the protein CASRPSGAQTYEQYF.

The chain uses TRBV13 and TRBJ1-4; 8 bases are a match to TRBD1. Trimming cost V 0 bases and J 1 base; bases outside gene matches: 4. Germline loops: CDR1 PRHDT, CDR2 FYEKMQ (reference sequence). This CDR3 is 17 amino acids long. The CDR3 DNA follows: TGTGCCAGCAGCTTAGGTCCCGGACAGGGAACTAATGAAAAACTGTTTTTT. It is translated as CASSLGPGQGTNEKLFF.

The chain couples TRBV4-2 to TRBJ2-1; TRBD2 aligns across 9 bases. From germline, CDR1 is LGHNA and CDR2 YNFKEQ. V dropped 3 bases and J dropped 10; count of bases not matched to a gene: 22. The CDR3 length is 19 residues. This chain's CDR3 is CASSHIGRVGGGAFLEQFF. CDR3 sequence (DNA): TGTGCCAGCAGCCATATTGGCAGGGTTGGCGGGGGGGCTTTTTTGGAGCAGTTCTTC.

The chain employs TRBV9 and TRBJ2-2, with D tentatively TRBD1 (5 bases). The CDR3 has 13 amino acids. Germline V gene data show CDR1 as SGDLS and CDR2 as YYNGEE. Trimming removed 2 bases from V and 6 bases from J, with 8 bases in between. This chain's CDR3 is CASSVMGPGELFF. CDR3 in DNA: TGTGCCAGCAGCGTCATGGGGCCCGGGGAGCTGTTTTTT.